The next 29 T cell receptor beta chains were all read from a single sample in a study of blood T cell repertoires in COVID-19. TCRdb's copy holds only in-frame clones and misses some; the assay was immunoSEQ multiplex PCR. The table shows around 250,000 clones, with roughly 89% occurring only once. The specimen was peripheral blood. These receptors originate from a woman between 40 and 50 years old who had recovered from COVID-19.

The chain combines TRBV6-1 with TRBJ1-2, with no clear D. This CDR3 has 14 amino acids. The V gene's germline CDR1 is MNHNS and CDR2 SASEGT. Trimming stripped 3 bases from V and 3 bases from J, with 11 bases between. The DNA for the CDR3 is TGTGCCAGCAGTGATCGGAAGGGAGACTATGGCTACACCTTC. Translated: CASSDRKGDYGYTF.

The gene calls are TRBV9 and TRBJ2-2; 8 bases are a match to TRBD2. The length of the CDR3 is 16 residues. After removal of 3 bases from V and 1 base from J, the junction contained 5 bases not matched to a gene. Per the germline V gene, CDR1 is SGDLS and CDR2 is YYNGEE. CDR3 DNA sequence: TGTGCCAGCAGCGATCCAGCGGGAGTGAACACCGGGGAGCTGTTTTTT. This sequence encodes CASSDPAGVNTGELFF.

The rearrangement links TRBV10-2 to TRBJ1-5; tentatively, D is TRBD1 (6 bases). The V and J ends lost 6 bases and 7 bases respectively, with 13 bases between them. The length of the CDR3 is 13 residues. From germline, CDR1 is WSHSY and CDR2 SAAADI. The CDR3 reads CASSTDRRQPQHF. CDR3 DNA: TGCGCCAGCAGCACTGACAGGCGGCAGCCCCAGCATTTT.

The gene calls are TRBV10-1 and TRBJ2-3; 11 bases are shared with TRBD1. J was trimmed by 5 bases and V by 6 bases; bases with no gene match: 4. Germline V gives CDR1 WNHNN, CDR2 SYGVQD (reference sequence). CDR3 length equals 14 residues. The CDR3 coding sequence is TGCGCCAGCAGCCGGGACAGGGGGAAAGATACGCAGTATTTT. This sequence encodes CASSRDRGKDTQYF.

This clone was found once. The rearrangement links TRBV19 to TRBJ2-7, with 8 bases aligning to TRBD1. With V trimmed by 6 bases and J by 3 bases, 10 bases remained unmatched. CDR3 size: 15 residues. Germline assignment: CDR1 LNHDA and CDR2 SQIVND (reference sequence). CDR3 DNA: TGTGCCAGTAGCCGCCACTCCGGGACAGGCTACGAGCAGTACTTC. Its protein product is CASSRHSGTGYEQYF.

The chain has TRBV5-1 and TRBJ1-1; 9 bases are a match to TRBD1. CDR3 length equals 16 residues. With 2 bases clipped from V and 5 bases from J, the junction kept 10 bases outside the gene matches. Germline assignment: CDR1 SGHRS and CDR2 YFSETQ. In DNA form, the CDR3 reads TGCGCCAGCAGCTTTAGGGGACAGGGTTCGATTACTGAAGCTTTCTTT. Translating gives CASSFRGQGSITEAFF. The complete variable domain, with remaining parts taken from reference TRBV5-1 and TRBJ1-1, reads KAGVTQTPRYLIKTRGQQVTLSCSPISGHRSVSWYQQTPGQGLQFLFEYFSETQRNKGNFPGRFSGRQFSNSRSEMNVSTLELGDSALYLCASSFRGQGSITEAFFGQGTRLTVV.

The chain has TRBV4-1 and TRBJ2-3; 15 nucleotides match TRBD2. This CDR3 region has 17 residues. V shed 3 bases, J shed 6 bases, and the junction held 7 bases outside the gene matches. The germline V gene has CDR1 MGHRA and CDR2 YSYEKL. DNA of the CDR3: TGCGCCAGCAGCCAGGGGACTAGCGGGGGGAGGGGTGATACGCAGTATTTT. This gives the protein CASSQGTSGGRGDTQYF.

The chain links TRBV12-3 or TRBV12-4 to TRBJ1-6; D unresolved. V lost 6 bases to trimming and J lost 5 bases, with 5 bases between them. CDR3 length: 12 residues. The CDR3, as DNA: TGTGCCAGCAGCCTCGATAATTCACCCCTCCACTTT. Translating gives CASSLDNSPLHF.

The chain carries TRBV2 and TRBJ2-1; tentative D call: TRBD1 (5 bases). V dropped 4 bases and J dropped 8 bases, with 9 bases sitting between them. The germline V gene encodes CDR1 SNHLY and CDR2 FYNNEI. The CDR3 runs 12 residues. The DNA of the CDR3 is TGTGCCAGCAGTGGCATAGGGGATGAGCAGTTCTTC. Translating gives CASSGIGDEQFF.

The gene calls are TRBV6-5 and TRBJ1-1; D not certain. The germline V and J ends were trimmed by 6 bases and 1 base, with 12 bases remaining between them. This CDR3 is 14 amino acids long. Germline V gives CDR1 MNHEY, CDR2 SVGAGI. The CDR3 DNA is TGTGCCAGCAGCCCGTACAGTGAGAACACTGAAGCTTTCTTT. Translation gives CASSPYSENTEAFF.

A single count supports this clone. The V and J genes are TRBV19 and TRBJ2-1; no clear D. Germline V gene sequence: CDR1 LNHDA, CDR2 SQIVND (reference sequence). Trimming cost V 6 bases and J 11 bases, with 17 bases left between them. The CDR3 extends over 13 amino acids. The CDR3 bases are TGTGCCAGTAGCTCGCAGGTGGCAGGTCAGCAGTTCTTC. Protein sequence: CASSSQVAGQQFF. Together with reference TRBV19 and TRBJ2-1, the CDR3 gives the full variable domain: DGGITQSPKYLFRKEGQNVTLSCEQNLNHDAMYWYRQDPGQGLRLIYYSQIVNDFQKGDIAEGYSVSREKKESFPLTVTSAQKNPTAFYLCASSSQVAGQQFFGPGTRLTVL.

The chain links TRBV27 to TRBJ1-6; 9 bases are a match to TRBD1. The germline CDR1 and CDR2 sequences are MNHEY and SMNVEV (reference sequence). Trimming took 5 bases from V and 9 from J; bases not matched to a gene: 11. The CDR3 has 16 residues. In nucleotides, the CDR3 is TGTGCCAGCAGTCTCGGGACAGGGAGTGTAGCTTCACCCCTCCACTTT. Amino acids: CASSLGTGSVASPLHF.

The CDR3 loop is CASSKGAIEDTQYF. The CDR3 DNA is TGTGCCAGCAGCAAGGGGGCGATAGAAGATACGCAGTATTTT. The V gene is TRBV5-6, the J gene TRBJ2-3; 7 nucleotides line up with TRBD1. Trimming took 4 bases from V and 5 from J; bases not matched to a gene: 7. Looked up from germline, CDR1 is SGHDT and CDR2 is YYEEEE. The CDR3 is made up of 14 amino acids.

The chain uses TRBV2 and TRBJ1-1, with 9 bases identical to TRBD1. The CDR3 is 16 amino acids. V shed 1 base, J shed 0 bases, and the junction held 3 bases outside the gene matches. The V gene's germline CDR1 is SNHLY and CDR2 FYNNEI. CDR3 sequence: CASSEGTGAVNTEAFF. CDR3 nucleotide sequence: TGTGCCAGCAGTGAAGGGACAGGGGCGGTGAACACTGAAGCTTTCTTT.

In its sample, this clone was seen once. The V and J genes are TRBV11-2 and TRBJ1-2; unclear D gene. V lost 0 bases, J lost 4 bases, and 3 bases lay in between. The CDR3 is 12 amino acids. CDR1 and CDR2 (germline): SGHAT, FQNNGV. The CDR3 loop reads CASSLDSYGYTF. In nucleotides, the CDR3 is TGTGCCAGCAGCTTAGACAGCTATGGCTACACCTTC.

The chain is built from TRBV5-1 and TRBJ2-1, with 9 bases fitting TRBD1. CDR3 length: 14 amino acids. Per the germline V gene, CDR1 is SGHRS and CDR2 is YFSETQ. Trimming cost V 4 bases and J 6 bases; bases outside gene matches: 5. The CDR3 sequence: CASSLGQGGNEQFF. CDR3 DNA: TGCGCCAGCAGCCTGGGACAGGGTGGCAATGAGCAGTTCTTC.

The V call is TRBV3-1 (or the pseudogene TRBV3-2), the J call TRBJ2-3; possible D gene TRBD2, 6 bases. Germline loops: CDR1 LGHDT, CDR2 YNNKEL (reference sequence). There are 14 residues in the CDR3. The V end lost 4 bases, the J end lost 1 base, and 9 bases lay between the germline ends. The CDR3 sequence: CASSLGLGTDTQYF. In DNA form, the CDR3 reads TGTGCCAGCAGCCTGGGACTCGGCACAGATACGCAGTATTTT.

The chain has TRBV9 and TRBJ1-6, with unresolved D. This CDR3 has 15 residues. Trimming shortened V by 3 bases and J by 5 bases, and 12 bases separated the two germline ends. Per germline, CDR1 SGDLS and CDR2 YYNGEE. The CDR3 loop reads CASSASRGNNSPLHF. The CDR3 nucleotides are TGTGCCAGCAGCGCCTCCAGAGGAAATAATTCACCCCTCCACTTT.

This clone has just one count. This chain connects TRBV2 to TRBJ1-2; 10 nucleotides agree with TRBD1. J gave up 6 bases and V 6 bases, and 4 bases lay outside the gene matches. The CDR3 has 13 residues. Germline V lookup: CDR1 SNHLY, CDR2 FYNNEI. CDR3 in DNA: TGTGCCAGCAGAGGGACAGGGGAGAATGGCTACACCTTC. This translates into CASRGTGENGYTF.

This clone was observed a single time. The V gene is TRBV3-1 (or the pseudogene TRBV3-2), the J gene TRBJ1-1; a weak D match, TRBD1 (6 bases). There are 10 residues in the CDR3. The V gene lost 5 bases and the J gene lost 12 bases, with 10 bases spanning the gap. Looked up from germline, CDR1 is LGHDT and CDR2 is YNNKEL (reference sequence). The CDR3 DNA sequence: TGTGCCAGCAGCGGACAGTTTCCTTTCTTT. It codes for CASSGQFPFF.

The chain has TRBV10-2 and TRBJ2-2; D call uncertain. The germline CDR1 and CDR2 sequences are WSHSY and SAAADI. This CDR3 is built from 14 residues. V lost 4 bases, J lost 1 base, and 7 bases lay in between. The CDR3 DNA sequence: TGCGCCAGCAGTGTTATCTTGAACACCGGGGAGCTGTTTTTT. This gives the protein CASSVILNTGELFF.

This clone was counted a single time. The chain is built from TRBV28 and TRBJ1-2, with TRBD1 matching 10 bases. This CDR3 has 12 residues. In germline, CDR1 is MDHEN, CDR2 SYDVKM. The V gene end was trimmed by 8 bases and the J gene end by 3 bases; junction bases not matched to a gene: 0. CDR3 DNA: TGTGCCAGCGGACAGGGGGACTATGGCTACACCTTC. The encoded protein is CASGQGDYGYTF.

This chain joins TRBV5-8 and TRBJ1-4; 9 bases fit TRBD1. V gave up 5 bases and J gave up 6 bases; unmatched junction bases: 8. Germline loops: CDR1 SGHTS, CDR2 YDEGEE. The CDR3 consists of 15 residues. CDR3: CASRFDRGVDEKLFF. The CDR3 DNA is TGTGCCAGCAGATTCGACAGGGGGGTTGATGAAAAACTGTTTTTT.

The V gene is TRBV3-1 (or the pseudogene TRBV3-2), the J gene TRBJ2-3; 8 bases are a match to TRBD2. There are 13 residues in the CDR3. Germline CDR1 reads LGHDT; CDR2 reads YNNKEL (reference sequence). V lost 5 bases, J lost 4 bases, and 2 bases stayed unmatched. The CDR3, as DNA: TGTGCCAGCAGCTCGACTAGCGCAGATACGCAGTATTTT. This sequence encodes CASSSTSADTQYF.

The chain recombines TRBV7-9 with TRBJ2-2, with TRBD2 as a possible D gene (5 bases). In germline, CDR1 is SEHNR, CDR2 FQNEAQ (reference sequence). The CDR3 contains 16 residues. V dropped 10 bases and J dropped 4 bases, with 22 bases sitting between them. CDR3 amino acids: CATSKGSLAGTGELFF. In nucleotides, the CDR3 is TGTGCCACCTCAAAAGGAAGTCTTGCGGGCACCGGGGAGCTGTTTTTT.

The chain recombines TRBV19 with TRBJ1-4; 9 bases align to TRBD1. Trimming cost V 4 bases and J 6 bases; bases outside gene matches: 9. The CDR3 consists of 16 residues. Germline assignment: CDR1 LNHDA and CDR2 SQIVND (reference sequence). CDR3: CASSTGTGRQDEKLFF. Here the CDR3 DNA reads TGTGCCAGTAGTACAGGGACAGGGAGGCAAGATGAAAAACTGTTTTTT.

This chain connects TRBV5-5 to TRBJ1-6; D perhaps matches TRBD1 (6 bases). The germline CDR1 and CDR2 sequences are SGHKS and YYEKEE (reference sequence). The CDR3 consists of 15 residues. Trimming took 4 bases from V and 5 from J, leaving 13 bases between them. CDR3 nucleotides: TGTGCCAGCAGCCCCCAGGGGAGGGATAATTCACCCCTCCACTTT. Translation: CASSPQGRDNSPLHF.

There are a few counts of this clone. CDR3 sequence (DNA): TGTGCCAGCAGCTTGGGGAGACAGGGAGGAGCTTTCTTT. It translates to CASSLGRQGGAFF. The chain combines TRBV5-6 with TRBJ1-1; TRBD1 matches at 7 bases. The junction had 6 bases not matched to a gene; V was cut back by 0 bases and J by 10 bases. This CDR3 region has 13 residues. The germline V gene encodes CDR1 SGHDT and CDR2 YYEEEE. Complete variable domain (other parts from reference TRBV5-6 and TRBJ1-1): DAGVTQSPTHLIKTRGQQVTLRCSPKSGHDTVSWYQQALGQGPQFIFQYYEEEERQRGNFPDRFSGHQFPNYSSELNVNALLLGDSALYLCASSLGRQGGAFFGQGTRLTVV.

This chain links TRBV9 with TRBJ2-7, with TRBD2 matching over 9 bases. Germline V gene sequence: CDR1 SGDLS, CDR2 YYNGEE. The CDR3 extends over 15 amino acids. The V segment lost 4 bases and the J segment 1 base; nucleotides outside the gene matches: 6. The CDR3 sequence is CASSQGGGGSYEQYF. The CDR3, as DNA: TGTGCCAGCAGCCAAGGCGGGGGGGGTTCCTACGAGCAGTACTTC.